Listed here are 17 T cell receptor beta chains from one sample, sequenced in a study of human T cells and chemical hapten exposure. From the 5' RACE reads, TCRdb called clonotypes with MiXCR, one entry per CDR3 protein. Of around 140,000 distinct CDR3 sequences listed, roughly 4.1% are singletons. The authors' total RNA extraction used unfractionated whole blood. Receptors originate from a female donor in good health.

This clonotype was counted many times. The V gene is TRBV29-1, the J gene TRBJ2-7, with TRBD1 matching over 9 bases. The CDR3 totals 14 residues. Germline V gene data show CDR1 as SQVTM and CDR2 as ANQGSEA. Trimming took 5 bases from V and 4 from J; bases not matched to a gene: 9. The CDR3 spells CSVNRGQGNYEQYF. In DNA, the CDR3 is TGCAGCGTTAATCGAGGACAGGGGAATTACGAGCAGTACTTC.

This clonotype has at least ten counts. CDR3 DNA: TGTGCCAGCAGTACACCGGGACTAGCGGACACAGATACGCAGTATTTT. Amino acid sequence: CASSTPGLADTDTQYF. The chain uses TRBV28 and TRBJ2-3; 11 bases align to TRBD2. This CDR3 spans 16 amino acids. V lost 5 bases to trimming and J lost 2 bases; unmatched junction nucleotides: 6. Germline V gene sequence: CDR1 MDHEN, CDR2 SYDVKM.

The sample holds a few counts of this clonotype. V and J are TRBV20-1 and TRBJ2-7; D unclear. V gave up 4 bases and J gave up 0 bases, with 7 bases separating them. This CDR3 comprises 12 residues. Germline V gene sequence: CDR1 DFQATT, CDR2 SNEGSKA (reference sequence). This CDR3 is CSAKGISYEQYF. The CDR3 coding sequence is TGCAGTGCTAAAGGGATCTCCTACGAGCAGTACTTC.

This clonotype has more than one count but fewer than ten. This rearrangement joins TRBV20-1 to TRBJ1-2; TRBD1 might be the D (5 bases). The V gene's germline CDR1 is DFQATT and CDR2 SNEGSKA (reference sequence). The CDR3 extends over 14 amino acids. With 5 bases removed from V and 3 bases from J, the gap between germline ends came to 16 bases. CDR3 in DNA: TGCAGTGCTCCCCCCAGACAGTCCCACTATGGCTACACCTTC. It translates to CSAPPRQSHYGYTF.

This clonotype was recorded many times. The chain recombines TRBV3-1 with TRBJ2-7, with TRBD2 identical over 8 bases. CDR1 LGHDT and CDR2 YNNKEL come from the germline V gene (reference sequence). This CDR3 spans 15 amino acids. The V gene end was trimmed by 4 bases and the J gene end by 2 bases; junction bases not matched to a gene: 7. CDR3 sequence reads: CASSLAAGAAYEQYF. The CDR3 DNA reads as TGTGCCAGCAGCCTTGCAGCGGGGGCCGCCTACGAGCAGTACTTC.

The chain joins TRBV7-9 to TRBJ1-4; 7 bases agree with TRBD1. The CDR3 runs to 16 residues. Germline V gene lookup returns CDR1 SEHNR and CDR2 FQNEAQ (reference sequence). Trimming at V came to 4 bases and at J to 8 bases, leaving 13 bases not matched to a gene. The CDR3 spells CASSSLGQAGSEKLFF. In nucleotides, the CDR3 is TGTGCCAGCAGCTCGCTCGGACAGGCGGGTTCGGAAAAACTGTTTTTT.

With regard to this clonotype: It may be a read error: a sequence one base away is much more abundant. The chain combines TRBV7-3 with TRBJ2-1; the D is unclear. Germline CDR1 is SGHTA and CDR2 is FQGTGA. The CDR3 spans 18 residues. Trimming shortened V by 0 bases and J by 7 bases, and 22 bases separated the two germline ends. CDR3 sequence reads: CASSLTPTLTDVKNEQFF. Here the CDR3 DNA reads TGTGCCAGCAGCTTAACCCCGACCTTAACGGACGTTAAGAATGAGCAGTTCTTC. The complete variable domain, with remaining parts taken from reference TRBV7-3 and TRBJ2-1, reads GAGVSQTPSNKVTEKGKYVELRCDPISGHTALYWYRQSLGQGPEFLIYFQGTGAADDSGLPNDRFFAVRPEGSVSTLKIQRTERGDSAVYLCASSLTPTLTDVKNEQFFGPGTRLTVL.

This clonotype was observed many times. The chain's CDR3 is CASSLGRASGNEQFF. In DNA, the CDR3 is TGTGCCAGCAGCTTAGGTCGTGCTAGCGGCAATGAGCAGTTCTTC. V gene TRBV7-8 combines with J gene TRBJ2-1, with 7 bases lining up with TRBD2. CDR3 length: 15 residues. V lost 1 base to trimming and J lost 6 bases; unmatched junction nucleotides: 6. Germline CDR1 and CDR2: SGHVS and FQNEAQ.

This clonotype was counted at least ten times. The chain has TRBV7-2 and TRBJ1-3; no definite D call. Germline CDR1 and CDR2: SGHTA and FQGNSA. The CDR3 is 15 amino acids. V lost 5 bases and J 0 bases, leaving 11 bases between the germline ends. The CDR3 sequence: CASSPYRGSGNTIYF. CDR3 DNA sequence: TGTGCCAGCAGCCCCTACCGGGGCTCTGGAAACACCATATATTTT.

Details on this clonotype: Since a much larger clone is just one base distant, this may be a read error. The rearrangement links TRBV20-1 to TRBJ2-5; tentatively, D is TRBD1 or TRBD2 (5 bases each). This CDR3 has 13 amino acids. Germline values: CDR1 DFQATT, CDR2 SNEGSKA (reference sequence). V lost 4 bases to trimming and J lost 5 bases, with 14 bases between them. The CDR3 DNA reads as TGCAGTGCTACGGGACGTACTCAGGAGACCCAGTACTTC. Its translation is CSATGRTQETQYF.

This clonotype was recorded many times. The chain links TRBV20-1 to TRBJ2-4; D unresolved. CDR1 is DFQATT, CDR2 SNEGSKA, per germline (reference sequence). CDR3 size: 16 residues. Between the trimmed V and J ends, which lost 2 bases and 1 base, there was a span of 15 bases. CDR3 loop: CSARKGPRSAKNIQYF. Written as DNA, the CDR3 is TGCAGTGCTAGAAAGGGCCCTAGAAGCGCCAAAAACATTCAGTACTTC.

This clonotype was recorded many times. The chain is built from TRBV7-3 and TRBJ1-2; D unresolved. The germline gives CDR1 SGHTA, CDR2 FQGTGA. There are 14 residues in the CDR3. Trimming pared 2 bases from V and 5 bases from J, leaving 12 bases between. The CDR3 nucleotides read TGTGCCAGCAGCTTATATCCGGGAGGTTATGGCTACACCTTC. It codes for CASSLYPGGYGYTF.

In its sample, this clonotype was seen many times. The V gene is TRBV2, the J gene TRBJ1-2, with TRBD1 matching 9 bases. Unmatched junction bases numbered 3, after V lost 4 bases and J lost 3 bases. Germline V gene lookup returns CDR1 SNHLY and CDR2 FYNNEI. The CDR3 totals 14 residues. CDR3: CASSGWDRDYGYTF. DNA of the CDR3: TGTGCCAGCAGTGGTTGGGACAGGGACTATGGCTACACCTTC.

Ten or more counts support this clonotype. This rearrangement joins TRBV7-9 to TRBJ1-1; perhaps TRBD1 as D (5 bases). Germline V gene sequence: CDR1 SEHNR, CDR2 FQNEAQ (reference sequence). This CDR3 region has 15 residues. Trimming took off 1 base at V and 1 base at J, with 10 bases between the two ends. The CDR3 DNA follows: TGTGCCAGCAGCTTAGTGGGCAGGGCGAACACTGAAGCTTTCTTT. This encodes CASSLVGRANTEAFF.

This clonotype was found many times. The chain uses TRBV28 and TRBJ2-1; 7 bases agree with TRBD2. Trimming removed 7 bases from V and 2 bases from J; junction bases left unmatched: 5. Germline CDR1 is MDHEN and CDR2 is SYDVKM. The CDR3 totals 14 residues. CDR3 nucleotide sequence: TGTGCCAGCAACCCCGCGGGAGCCTACAATGAGCAGTTCTTC. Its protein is CASNPAGAYNEQFF.

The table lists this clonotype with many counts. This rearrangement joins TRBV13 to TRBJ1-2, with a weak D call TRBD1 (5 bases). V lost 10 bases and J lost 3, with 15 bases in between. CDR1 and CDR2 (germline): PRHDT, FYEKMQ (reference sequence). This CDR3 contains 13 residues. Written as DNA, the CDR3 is TGTGCCAAACGCAGGGTATTAGACTATGGCTACACCTTC. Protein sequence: CAKRRVLDYGYTF.

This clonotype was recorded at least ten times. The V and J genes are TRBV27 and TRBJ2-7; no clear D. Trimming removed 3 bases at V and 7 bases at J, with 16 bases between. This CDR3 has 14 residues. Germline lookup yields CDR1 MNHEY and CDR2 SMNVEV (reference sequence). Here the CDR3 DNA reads TGTGCCAGCAGTTTTTCCGGACCCCATGGGGAGCAGTACTTC. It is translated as CASSFSGPHGEQYF.